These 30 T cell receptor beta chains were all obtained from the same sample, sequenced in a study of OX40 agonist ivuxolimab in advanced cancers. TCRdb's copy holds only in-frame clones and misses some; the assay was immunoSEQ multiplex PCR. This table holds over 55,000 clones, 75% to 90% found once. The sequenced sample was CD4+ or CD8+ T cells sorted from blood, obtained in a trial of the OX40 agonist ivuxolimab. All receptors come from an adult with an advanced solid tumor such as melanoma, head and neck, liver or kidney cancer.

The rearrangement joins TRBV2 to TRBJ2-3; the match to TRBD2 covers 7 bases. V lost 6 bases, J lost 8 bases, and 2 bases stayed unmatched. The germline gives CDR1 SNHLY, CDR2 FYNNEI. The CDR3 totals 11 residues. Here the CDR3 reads CASRSGGTQYF. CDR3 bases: TGTGCCAGCAGGTCGGGGGGTACGCAGTATTTT.

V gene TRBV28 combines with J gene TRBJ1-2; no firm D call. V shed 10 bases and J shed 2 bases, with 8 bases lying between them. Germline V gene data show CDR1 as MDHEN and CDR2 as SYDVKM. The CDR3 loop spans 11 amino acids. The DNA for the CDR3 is TGTGCCACCTCTAAAAACTATGGCTACACCTTC. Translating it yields CATSKNYGYTF.

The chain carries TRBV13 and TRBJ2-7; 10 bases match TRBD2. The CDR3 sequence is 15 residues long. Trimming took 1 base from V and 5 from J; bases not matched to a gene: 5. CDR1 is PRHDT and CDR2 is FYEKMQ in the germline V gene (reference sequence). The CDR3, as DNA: TGTGCCAGCAGCTTAGCCGGTCTAGCGGGAGACGAGCAGTACTTC. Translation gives CASSLAGLAGDEQYF.

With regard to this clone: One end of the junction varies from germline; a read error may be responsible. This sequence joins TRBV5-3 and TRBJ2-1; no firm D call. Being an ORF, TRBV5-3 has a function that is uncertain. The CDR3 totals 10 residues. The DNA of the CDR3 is TGTGCCAGAAGCAGCGATGATAGGGTCTTC. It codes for CARSSDDRVF.

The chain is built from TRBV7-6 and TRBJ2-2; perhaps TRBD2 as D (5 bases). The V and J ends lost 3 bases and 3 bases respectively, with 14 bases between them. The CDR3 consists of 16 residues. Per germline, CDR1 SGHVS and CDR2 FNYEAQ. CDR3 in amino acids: CASSFGLSGYTGELFF. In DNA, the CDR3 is TGTGCCAGCAGCTTTGGTCTAAGCGGATACACCGGGGAGCTGTTTTTT.

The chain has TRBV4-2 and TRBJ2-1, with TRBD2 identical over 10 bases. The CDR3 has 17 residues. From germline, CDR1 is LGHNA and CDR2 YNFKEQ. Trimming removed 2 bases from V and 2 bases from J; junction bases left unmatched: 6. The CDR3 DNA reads TGTGCCAGCAGCCAACCCTTAGCGGGGGGAACCTACAATGAGCAGTTCTTC. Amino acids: CASSQPLAGGTYNEQFF.

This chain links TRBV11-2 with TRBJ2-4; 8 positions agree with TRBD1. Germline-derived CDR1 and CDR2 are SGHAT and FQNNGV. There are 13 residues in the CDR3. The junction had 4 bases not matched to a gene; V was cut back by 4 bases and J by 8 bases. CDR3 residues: CASSSGQGYIQYF. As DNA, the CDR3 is TGTGCCAGCAGCTCCGGACAGGGTTACATTCAGTACTTC.

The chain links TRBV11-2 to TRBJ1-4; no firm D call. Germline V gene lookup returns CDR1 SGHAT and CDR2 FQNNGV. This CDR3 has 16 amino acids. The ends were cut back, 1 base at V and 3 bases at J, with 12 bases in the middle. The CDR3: CASSLGARQPNEKLFF. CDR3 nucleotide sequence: TGTGCCAGCAGCTTAGGGGCGCGTCAGCCTAATGAAAAACTGTTTTTT.

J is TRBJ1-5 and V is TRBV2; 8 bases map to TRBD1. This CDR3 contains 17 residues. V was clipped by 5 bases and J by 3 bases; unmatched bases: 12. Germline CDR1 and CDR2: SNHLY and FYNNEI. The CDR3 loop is CASSRPDRGAYNQPQHF. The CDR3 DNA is TGTGCCAGCAGTAGACCCGACAGGGGAGCCTACAATCAGCCCCAGCATTTT.

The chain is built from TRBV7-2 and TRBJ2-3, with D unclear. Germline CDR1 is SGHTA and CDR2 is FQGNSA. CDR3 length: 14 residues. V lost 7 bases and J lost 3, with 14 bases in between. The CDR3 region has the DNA TGTGCCAGCACATCATGGGCAGGAACAGATACGCAGTATTTT. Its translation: CASTSWAGTDTQYF.

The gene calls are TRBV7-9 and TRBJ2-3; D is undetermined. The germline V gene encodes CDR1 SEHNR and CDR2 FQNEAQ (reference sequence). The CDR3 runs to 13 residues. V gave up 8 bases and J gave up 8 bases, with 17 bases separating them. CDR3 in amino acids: CASRETDLGTQYF. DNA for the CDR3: TGTGCCAGCCGAGAGACGGATTTGGGTACGCAGTATTTT.

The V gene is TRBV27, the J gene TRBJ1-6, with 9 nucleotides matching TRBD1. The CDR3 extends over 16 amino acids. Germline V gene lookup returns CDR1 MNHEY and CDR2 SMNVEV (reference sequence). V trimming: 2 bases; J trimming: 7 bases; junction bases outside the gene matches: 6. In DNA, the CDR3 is TGTGCCAGCAGTTTAATGGCGGGACAGGGCAATTCACCCCTCCACTTT. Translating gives CASSLMAGQGNSPLHF.

Written as DNA, the CDR3 is TGTGCCTGGACCCTGCCGGGACAGAACTATGGCTACACCTTC. As protein: CAWTLPGQNYGYTF. The chain is built from TRBV30 and TRBJ1-2, with 7 bases identical to TRBD1. The CDR3 contains 14 residues. The germline V gene has CDR1 GTSNPN and CDR2 SVGIG (reference sequence). Trimming at V came to 4 bases and at J to 2 bases, leaving 7 bases not matched to a gene.

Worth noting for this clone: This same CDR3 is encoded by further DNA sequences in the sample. CDR3 sequence reads: CATSREGTGNSGNTIYF. The CDR3 region has the DNA TGTGCCACCAGCAGGGAGGGGACAGGGAACTCTGGAAACACCATATATTTT. This chain links TRBV15 with TRBJ1-3, with 9 bases lining up with TRBD1. The V gene end was trimmed by 3 bases and the J gene end by 0 bases; junction bases not matched to a gene: 6. The CDR3 runs 17 residues. Per germline, CDR1 LNHNV and CDR2 YYDKDF (reference sequence).

The CDR3 region is CASSGWDRVYEQYF. The CDR3 DNA reads as TGTGCCAGCAGTGGTTGGGACAGGGTCTACGAGCAGTACTTC. The chain uses TRBV25-1 and TRBJ2-7; the match to TRBD1 covers 9 bases. Trimming removed 4 bases from V and 3 bases from J; junction bases left unmatched: 4. Germline lookup yields CDR1 MGHDK and CDR2 SYGVNS. There are 14 residues in the CDR3.

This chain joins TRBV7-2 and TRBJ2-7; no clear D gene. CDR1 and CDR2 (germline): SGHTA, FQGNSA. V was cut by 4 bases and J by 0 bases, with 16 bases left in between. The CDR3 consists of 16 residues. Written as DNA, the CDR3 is TGTGCCAGCAGCTCCGCCGTGAGCTCTACCTCCTACGAGCAGTACTTC. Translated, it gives CASSSAVSSTSYEQYF.

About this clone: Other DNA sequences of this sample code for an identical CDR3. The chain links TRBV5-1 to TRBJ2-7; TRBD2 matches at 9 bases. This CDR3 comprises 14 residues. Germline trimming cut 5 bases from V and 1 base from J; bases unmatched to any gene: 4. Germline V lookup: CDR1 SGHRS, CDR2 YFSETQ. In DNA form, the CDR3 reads TGCGCCAGCAGGCCGGGACTAGCATCCTACGAGCAGTACTTC. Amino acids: CASRPGLASYEQYF.

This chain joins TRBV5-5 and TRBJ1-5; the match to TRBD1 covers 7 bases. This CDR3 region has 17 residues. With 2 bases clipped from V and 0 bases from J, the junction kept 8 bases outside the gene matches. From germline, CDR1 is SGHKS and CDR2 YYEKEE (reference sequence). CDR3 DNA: TGTGCCAGCAGCTTAAATCAGGGGGTCTATAGCAATCAGCCCCAGCATTTT. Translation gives CASSLNQGVYSNQPQHF.

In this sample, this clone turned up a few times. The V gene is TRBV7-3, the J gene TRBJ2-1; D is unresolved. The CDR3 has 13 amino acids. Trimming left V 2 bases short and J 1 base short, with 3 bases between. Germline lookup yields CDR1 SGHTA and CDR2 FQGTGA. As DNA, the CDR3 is TGTGCCAGCAGCTTAGAGTCCTACAATGAGCAGTTCTTC. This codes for CASSLESYNEQFF. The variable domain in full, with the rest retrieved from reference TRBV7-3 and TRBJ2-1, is GAGVSQTPSNKVTEKGKYVELRCDPISGHTALYWYRQSLGQGPEFLIYFQGTGAADDSGLPNDRFFAVRPEGSVSTLKIQRTERGDSAVYLCASSLESYNEQFFGPGTRLTVL.

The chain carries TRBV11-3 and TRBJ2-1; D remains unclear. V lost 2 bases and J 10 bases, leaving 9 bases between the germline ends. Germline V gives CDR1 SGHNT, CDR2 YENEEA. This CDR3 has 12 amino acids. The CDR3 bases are TGTGCCAGCAGCTTAAGAGGTGGAGAGCAGTTCTTC. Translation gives CASSLRGGEQFF.

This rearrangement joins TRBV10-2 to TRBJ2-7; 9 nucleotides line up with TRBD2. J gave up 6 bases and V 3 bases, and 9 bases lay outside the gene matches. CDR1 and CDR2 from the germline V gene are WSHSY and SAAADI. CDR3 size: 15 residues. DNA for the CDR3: TGCGCCAGCAGTGATAGGGGACTAGCACGGGTCGAGCAGTACTTC. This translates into CASSDRGLARVEQYF.

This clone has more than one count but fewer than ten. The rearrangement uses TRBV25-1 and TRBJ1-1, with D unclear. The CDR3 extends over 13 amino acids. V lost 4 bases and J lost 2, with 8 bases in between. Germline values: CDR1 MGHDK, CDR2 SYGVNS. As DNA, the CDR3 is TGTGCCAGCAGTGCCCACTCTAACACTGAAGCTTTCTTT. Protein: CASSAHSNTEAFF.

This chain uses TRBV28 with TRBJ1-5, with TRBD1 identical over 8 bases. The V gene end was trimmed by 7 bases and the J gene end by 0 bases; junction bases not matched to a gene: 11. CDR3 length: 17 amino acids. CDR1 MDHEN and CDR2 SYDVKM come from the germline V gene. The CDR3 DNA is TGTGCCAGCACCATGACAGGGGTGGGATATAGCAATCAGCCCCAGCATTTT. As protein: CASTMTGVGYSNQPQHF.

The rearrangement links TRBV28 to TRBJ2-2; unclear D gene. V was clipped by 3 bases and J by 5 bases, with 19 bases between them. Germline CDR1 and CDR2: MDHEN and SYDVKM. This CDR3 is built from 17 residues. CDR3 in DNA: TGTGCCAGCAGTTTTCTGAAGGGTCCTGGGTTTACCGGGGAGCTGTTTTTT. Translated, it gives CASSFLKGPGFTGELFF.

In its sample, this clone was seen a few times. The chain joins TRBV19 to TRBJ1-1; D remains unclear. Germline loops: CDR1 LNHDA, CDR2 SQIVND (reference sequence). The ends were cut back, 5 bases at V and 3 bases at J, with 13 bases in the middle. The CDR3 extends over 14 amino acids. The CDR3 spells CASSLQVRDTEAFF. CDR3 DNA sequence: TGTGCCAGTAGTCTACAAGTCCGTGACACTGAAGCTTTCTTT.

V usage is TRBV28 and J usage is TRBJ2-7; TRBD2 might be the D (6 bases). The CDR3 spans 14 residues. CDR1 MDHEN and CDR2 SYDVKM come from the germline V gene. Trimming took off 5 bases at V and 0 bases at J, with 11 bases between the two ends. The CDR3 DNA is TGTGCCAGCAGTGCAGCGGGCCTCTCCTACGAGCAGTACTTC. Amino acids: CASSAAGLSYEQYF.

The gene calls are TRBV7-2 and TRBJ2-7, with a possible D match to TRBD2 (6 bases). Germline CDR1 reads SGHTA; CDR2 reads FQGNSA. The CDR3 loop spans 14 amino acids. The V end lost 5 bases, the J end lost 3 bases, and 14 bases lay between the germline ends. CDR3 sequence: CASSPRLGLYEQYF. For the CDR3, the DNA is TGTGCCAGCAGCCCCCGACTAGGACTCTACGAGCAGTACTTC. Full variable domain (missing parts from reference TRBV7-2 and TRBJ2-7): GAGVSQSPSNKVTEKGKDVELRCDPISGHTALYWYRQSLGQGLEFLIYFQGNSAPDKSGLPSDRFSAERTGGSVSTLTIQRTQQEDSAVYLCASSPRLGLYEQYFGPGTRLTVT.

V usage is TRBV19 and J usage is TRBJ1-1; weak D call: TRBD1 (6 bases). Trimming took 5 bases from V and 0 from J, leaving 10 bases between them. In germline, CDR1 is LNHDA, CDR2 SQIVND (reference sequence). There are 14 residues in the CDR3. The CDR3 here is CASSPTGMNTEAFF. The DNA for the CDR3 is TGTGCCAGTAGTCCAACAGGGATGAACACTGAAGCTTTCTTT.

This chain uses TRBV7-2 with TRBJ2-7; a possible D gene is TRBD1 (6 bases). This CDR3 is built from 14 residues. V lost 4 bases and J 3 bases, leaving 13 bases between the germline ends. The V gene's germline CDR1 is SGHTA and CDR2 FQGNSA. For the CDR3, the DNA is TGTGCCAGCAGCTCGGACAGTTTTTACTACGAGCAGTACTTC. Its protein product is CASSSDSFYYEQYF.

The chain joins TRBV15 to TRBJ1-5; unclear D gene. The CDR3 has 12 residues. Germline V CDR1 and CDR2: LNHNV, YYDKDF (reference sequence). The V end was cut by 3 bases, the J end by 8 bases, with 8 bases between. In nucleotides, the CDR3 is TGTGCCACCAGCAGGGATCATGAGCCCCAGCATTTT. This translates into CATSRDHEPQHF.